Below are 10 T cell receptor beta chains sequenced from a single sample in a study of blood T cell repertoires in COVID-19. Some clones are missing from TCRdb's copy, which holds only in-frame ones; the method was immunoSEQ multiplex PCR. The table includes more than 250,000 clones, roughly 84% detected once. Input material: peripheral blood. The receptors were gathered from a man over 45 with active or convalescent COVID-19.

This rearrangement joins TRBV5-6 to TRBJ1-1, with D unclear. The germline gives CDR1 SGHDT, CDR2 YYEEEE. V lost 0 bases to trimming and J lost 5 bases, with 11 bases between them. CDR3 length: 14 residues. The CDR3 DNA sequence: TGTGCCAGCAGCTTGGCCGACTATAGGACTGAAGCTTTCTTT. This sequence encodes CASSLADYRTEAFF.

V and J are TRBV28 and TRBJ1-5; the match to TRBD1 covers 8 bases. The length of the CDR3 is 21 residues. From germline, CDR1 is MDHEN and CDR2 SYDVKM. The ends lost 1 base at V and 0 bases at J; junction bases unmatched: 17. CDR3 sequence (DNA): TGTGCCAGCAGTTTATATGCCCGAAGGACAGGGACCTATCTTAGCAATCAGCCCCAGCATTTT. Translated: CASSLYARRTGTYLSNQPQHF.

The rearrangement uses TRBV6-2 or TRBV6-3 and TRBJ1-6; D is unresolved. The CDR3 totals 14 residues. V lost 1 base to trimming and J lost 7 bases, with 8 bases between them. Germline loops: CDR1 MNHEY, CDR2 SVGEGT. CDR3 sequence: CASSYYRTNSPLHF. The CDR3 coding sequence is TGTGCCAGCAGTTACTACCGTACAAATTCACCCCTCCACTTT.

CDR3 sequence reads: CASSIVGGLSQPQHF. In nucleotides, the CDR3 is TGTGCCAGTAGTATAGTCGGGGGGCTAAGTCAGCCCCAGCATTTT. This chain links TRBV19 with TRBJ1-5, with D possibly TRBD1 on 6 matching bases. The CDR3 length is 15 residues. The germline CDR1 and CDR2 sequences are LNHDA and SQIVND (reference sequence). V lost 1 base and J 6 bases, leaving 13 bases between the germline ends.

The CDR3 is CASSPEAGGGLYGYTF. As DNA, the CDR3 is TGTGCCAGCAGCCCCGAGGCGGGGGGTGGGCTCTATGGCTACACCTTC. The V gene is TRBV5-6, the J gene TRBJ1-2, with a tentative D call TRBD1 (5 bases). Between the trimmed V and J ends, which lost 4 bases and 4 bases, there was a span of 20 bases. The CDR3 is 16 amino acids. CDR1 and CDR2 (germline): SGHDT, YYEEEE.

V usage is TRBV19 and J usage is TRBJ2-5, with 12 nucleotides matching TRBD2. This CDR3 comprises 18 residues. J gave up 1 base and V 3 bases, and 9 bases lay outside the gene matches. The germline gives CDR1 LNHDA, CDR2 SQIVND (reference sequence). DNA for the CDR3: TGTGCCAGTAGTATGGAACTAGCGGGAGGCACAACCCAAGAGACCCAGTACTTC. The encoded protein is CASSMELAGGTTQETQYF.

In the case of this clone: Mismatch with germline at one junction end may stem from a read error. The chain is built from TRBV29-1 and TRBJ2-7; 8 bases line up with TRBD1. Germline V gene lookup returns CDR1 SQVTM and CDR2 ANQGSEA. The CDR3 consists of 16 residues. The CDR3 DNA reads TGCAGCGTGGAAGGTTTGGCAGGGGGCAAAGGCAACGAGCAGTACTTC. Translated, it gives CSVEGLAGGKGNEQYF.

This clone occurred once. The chain combines TRBV5-1 with TRBJ2-3, with unresolved D. Germline loops: CDR1 SGHRS, CDR2 YFSETQ. V was clipped by 7 bases and J by 4 bases, with 13 bases between them. CDR3 length: 13 residues. The CDR3 here is CASFSHSSDTQYF. CDR3 sequence (DNA): TGCGCCAGCTTCTCGCACTCATCAGATACGCAGTATTTT.

The chain recombines TRBV14 with TRBJ2-4; the D gene is possibly TRBD1 (5 bases). Germline CDR1 is SGHDN and CDR2 is FVKESK. The CDR3 spans 15 residues. The germline V and J ends were trimmed by 0 bases and 6 bases, with 12 bases remaining between them. The CDR3 loop is CASSQEGAGLNIQYF. The CDR3 DNA reads as TGTGCCAGCAGCCAAGAAGGGGCAGGGCTAAACATTCAGTACTTC.

The CDR3: CASRRTGTGPTGELFF. The CDR3 DNA follows: TGTGCCAGTCGTAGGACCGGGACAGGCCCCACCGGGGAGCTGTTTTTT. V and J are TRBV19 and TRBJ2-2, with TRBD1 identical over 8 bases. With V trimmed by 8 bases and J by 4 bases, 12 bases remained unmatched. Germline-derived CDR1 and CDR2 are LNHDA and SQIVND (reference sequence). The CDR3 has 16 residues.